This note documents a single T cell receptor beta chain sequence. The assay was immunoSEQ multiplex PCR, and TCRdb's table has in-frame clones only and misses some. The table includes about 13,000 clones, 84% detected once. The source of the sample is a study of OX40 agonist ivuxolimab in advanced cancers. For the study at large: While on treatment, patients had intravenous ivuxolimab at 0.01 to 10 mg/kg every 2 weeks. Patients were about 83% male with ages roughly 23 to 79, mean 60.

V shed 6 bases, J shed 4 bases, and the junction held 11 bases outside the gene matches. CDR1 MNHEY and CDR2 SMNVEV come from the germline V gene (reference sequence). This CDR3 spans 17 amino acids. The sample was CD4+ or CD8+ T cells sorted from blood, taken in a trial of the OX40 agonist ivuxolimab. The chain employs TRBV27 and TRBJ1-5; 11 bases are shared with TRBD1. The receptor was derived from an adult with an advanced solid tumor such as melanoma, head and neck, liver or kidney cancer. In DNA form, the CDR3 reads TGTGCCAGCAGCCCTACCGGGACAGGGGGACGGAATCAGCCCCAGCATTTT. It specifies CASSPTGTGGRNQPQHF.